Listed below are T cell receptor beta chains from one sample, sequenced in a study of control samples from healthy donors and cancer patients. Only in-frame clones appear in the TCRdb table, and some are missing; sequencing was by immunoSEQ multiplex PCR. The data show some 74,000 clones, with around 80% seen just once and around 16% held by the top ten. Sequenced sample: blood. The receptor set was obtained from a man aged 60 to 75 in good health. The CDR3 runs from the conserved cysteine through the conserved F or W. The D gene is left open where the match is weak. Expanded clones are given a class, and other clones once, few, many or no size at all.

>TRBV15|NA|NA|TRBJ2-3
TGTGCCACCAGCAGAGGAGGGGTGAGGGGAGATACGCAGTATTTT
CATSRGGVRGDTQYF
>TRBV24-1|TRBD1|NA|TRBJ2-1
TGTGCCACCAGTGAATCGCCCCGGGACAGGGTATACAATGAGCAGTTCTTC
CATSESPRDRVYNEQFF
>TRBV4-1|TRBD1|NA|TRBJ1-2
TGCGCCAGCAGCCTACAACCATCCGCGGACAGGGGCTATGGCTACACCTTC
CASSLQPSADRGYGYTF
>TRBV9|NA|NA|TRBJ2-3
TGTGCCAGCAGCGTAGGCGGGGCGGCGCGTACAGATACGCAGTATTTT
CASSVGGAARTDTQYF
>TRBV7-2|TRBD1|NA|TRBJ1-5
TGTGCCAGCAGCCTAGACAGGGGAGGTCAGCCCCAGCATTTT
CASSLDRGGQPQHF
>TRBV5-1|NA|NA|TRBJ2-7
TGCGCCAGCAGCTTGGGTGGAGGGAGTGACGAGCAGTACTTC
CASSLGGGSDEQYF
>TRBV9|NA|few|TRBJ2-7
TGTGCCAGCAGCGTAGGGACTACTGGCTCCTACGAGCAGTACTTC
CASSVGTTGSYEQYF
>TRBV2|NA|NA|TRBJ1-2
TGTGCCAGCTCCCCTGGGTATGGCTACACCTTC
CASSPGYGYTF
>TRBV5-5|TRBD2|NA|TRBJ2-5
TGTGCCAGCAGCTTGGTTCTAGCGGGAGTGGGGCAAGAGACCCAGTACTTC
CASSLVLAGVGQETQYF
>TRBV6-4|NA|NA|TRBJ1-5
TGTGCCAGCATAAAGGGGGGGGGCGGTCAGCCCCAGCATTTT
CASIKGGGGQPQHF
>TRBV6-5|NA|NA|TRBJ2-5
TGTGCCAGCACCGGACGGGCCCGCCTCCAAGAGACCCAGTACTTC
CASTGRARLQETQYF
>TRBV4-1|TRBD1|few|TRBJ1-3
TGCGCCAGCAGCCCTGGGACAGCCCGCTCGGCAACCACCATATATTTT
CASSPGTARSATTIYF
>TRBV11-2|TRBD1|NA|TRBJ2-7
TGTGCCAGCAGCTTTAACAGGGGTCCGTACGAGCAGTACTTC
CASSFNRGPYEQYF
>TRBV2|NA|NA|TRBJ1-4
TGTGCCAGCGGGCGATCGAAGTGGCTGTTTTTT
CASGRSKWLFF
>TRBV2|TRBD2|NA|TRBJ2-7
TGTGCCAGCAGTGCCGGGACTAGCGGGAAAAAGTTGACCTACGAGCAGTACTTC
CASSAGTSGKKLTYEQYF
>TRBV25-1|NA|NA|TRBJ2-3
TGTGCCAGCAGTTCAACGGTCACAGATACGCAGTATTTT
CASSSTVTDTQYF
>TRBV4-3|TRBD2|NA|TRBJ2-1
TGCGCCAGCAGCCGAGTACTAGCGGGAGGGTACAATGAGCAGTTCTTC
CASSRVLAGGYNEQFF
>TRBV27|TRBD2|NA|TRBJ2-5
TGTGCCAGCAGTTTATCTCGCGGGAGCCAAGAGACCCAGTACTTC
CASSLSRGSQETQYF
>TRBV7-8|NA|NA|TRBJ2-7
TGTGCCAGCAGCACAAAAGGGCCGAGACCATACGAGCAGTACTTC
CASSTKGPRPYEQYF